This T cell receptor beta chain was retrieved from a study of shared clonotypes between healthy human individuals. Across the whole study: A donor's plate count was three for CD4 naive and three for CD4 memory; CD8 naive had two and CD8 memory one.

With respect to this clone: Its cognate antigen is unknown.

Generated by immunoSEQ multiplex PCR, the TCRdb table keeps only in-frame clones and is missing some. The data contain about a million clones, around 74% of them singletons. Study results and caveats: Naive CD4 clonotype sharing across a few donors was approximately 5%. The four-donor shared clonotypes exceeded non-shared clonotypes in generation probability, with non-shared ones scoring lower. Investigators collected only blood, and repertoires in tissues likely differ.

The CDR3 length is 11 residues. The germline V gene encodes CDR1 SGHRS and CDR2 YFSETQ. The V end was cut by 5 bases, the J end by 4 bases, with 6 bases between. The TCR comes from a man aged 18 to 30 in good health. The J gene is TRBJ1-2, the V gene TRBV5-1; D is uncertain. The material sequenced was memory CD4+ T cells sorted from blood. The subset was: CD45RA-negative fraction. The CDR3 reads CASRQTYGYTF. The DNA for the CDR3 is TGCGCCAGCAGACAAACCTATGGCTACACCTTC.